The 28 T cell receptor beta chains below come from one sample, sequenced in a study of T cell clonotyping in hematopoietic cell transplantation. TCRdb's table, derived via immunoSEQ multiplex PCR, lists solely in-frame clones and lacks some. The profile shows approximately 80,000 clones, 90% to 97% of them singletons. The sample's time point: recipient sample about 28 days before transplant, after cytoreduction. The input for sequencing was peripheral blood mononuclear cells, taken before stem cell transplant. The receptors were sampled from a woman in her forties or fifties with acute myeloid leukemia. Some clones in this sample may be carry-over from other donors' samples.

J is TRBJ1-2 and V is TRBV28; no reliable D call. CDR1 is MDHEN, CDR2 SYDVKM, per germline. V lost 4 bases and J lost 6, with 12 bases in between. This CDR3 spans 13 amino acids. The CDR3 coding sequence is TGTGCCAGCAGTTGGACTTTAGGGAATGGCTACACCTTC. Its protein product is CASSWTLGNGYTF.

This clone came up once. The J gene is TRBJ2-7, the V gene TRBV30; no firm D call. V lost 3 bases to trimming and J lost 6 bases, with 15 bases between them. The germline CDR1 and CDR2 sequences are GTSNPN and SVGIG (reference sequence). This CDR3 is built from 13 residues. The CDR3 nucleotides are TGTGCCTGGAGCGGTATAGTTCTCAGCGAGCAGTACTTC. It specifies CAWSGIVLSEQYF.

V usage is TRBV19 and J usage is TRBJ2-5, with 12 bases aligning to TRBD2. V was pared by 5 bases and J by 5 bases, with 9 bases of the junction left unmatched. The CDR3 sequence is 16 residues long. Germline lookup yields CDR1 LNHDA and CDR2 SQIVND (reference sequence). CDR3 region: CASSRASGGAAETQYF. CDR3 nucleotide sequence: TGTGCCAGTAGTCGGGCTAGCGGGGGGGCCGCTGAGACCCAGTACTTC.

The chain joins TRBV7-9 to TRBJ2-7; D might be TRBD1 or TRBD2, each matching 7 bases. CDR1 is SEHNR, CDR2 FQNEAQ, per germline (reference sequence). Trimming left V 5 bases short and J 7 bases short, with 21 bases between. The CDR3 has 15 amino acids. For the CDR3, the DNA is TGTGCCAGCAGCGCCCAATCAGGGGGGGGCGGAGAGCAGTACTTC. It yields the protein CASSAQSGGGGEQYF.

This chain links TRBV6-6 with TRBJ1-2; TRBD1 aligns across 7 bases. The CDR3 extends over 15 amino acids. Germline V CDR1 and CDR2: MNHNY, SVGAGI (reference sequence). With V trimmed by 0 bases and J by 5 bases, 6 bases remained unmatched. The CDR3 DNA reads as TGTGCCAGCAGTTACTCGCCTCAGGGGGGGTATGGCTACACCTTC. As protein: CASSYSPQGGYGYTF.

This rearrangement joins TRBV6-1 to TRBJ1-1; D unclear. The V end was cut by 3 bases, the J end by 3 bases, with 11 bases between. Germline CDR1 reads MNHNS; CDR2 reads SASEGT. The CDR3 has 14 residues. CDR3 sequence reads: CASSDLRQHTEAFF. CDR3 sequence (DNA): TGTGCCAGCAGTGATTTGAGGCAGCACACTGAAGCTTTCTTT.

This clone showed up just once. This chain joins TRBV25-1 and TRBJ2-5; no clear D gene. The germline CDR1 and CDR2 sequences are MGHDK and SYGVNS. The CDR3 is 11 residues long. V lost 6 bases and J 3 bases, leaving 5 bases between the germline ends. CDR3: CASRLKETQYF. The DNA for the CDR3 is TGTGCCAGCAGACTAAAAGAGACCCAGTACTTC.

This clone was detected only once. V gene TRBV20-1 combines with J gene TRBJ2-7; no definite D call. The CDR3 length is 11 residues. V lost 1 base to trimming and J lost 1 base, with 2 bases between them. Germline lookup yields CDR1 DFQATT and CDR2 SNEGSKA (reference sequence). This CDR3 reads CSARGSYEQYF. DNA for the CDR3: TGCAGTGCTAGAGGGTCCTACGAGCAGTACTTC.

The chain recombines TRBV5-6 with TRBJ2-3; 8 nucleotides agree with TRBD2. J gave up 1 base and V 4 bases, and 5 bases lay outside the gene matches. The CDR3 has 15 residues. Germline V gives CDR1 SGHDT, CDR2 YYEEEE. Here the CDR3 DNA reads TGTGCCAGCAGCCTCGAGACTAGCGGCACAGATACGCAGTATTTT. Protein product: CASSLETSGTDTQYF.

The chain is built from TRBV6-6 and TRBJ1-2; D perhaps matches TRBD1 (5 bases). The germline CDR1 and CDR2 sequences are MNHNY and SVGAGI (reference sequence). The CDR3 contains 14 residues. V dropped 2 bases and J dropped 3 bases, with 10 bases sitting between them. The CDR3 region is CASSYVGGDYGYTF. In nucleotides, the CDR3 is TGTGCCAGCAGTTACGTGGGAGGGGACTATGGCTACACCTTC.

The CDR3 is CASSQIRTPLFFDEQYF. The CDR3 nucleotides are TGTGCCAGCAGTCAGATTAGGACCCCCCTCTTCTTCGACGAGCAGTACTTC. This chain joins TRBV28 and TRBJ2-7, with D unclear. The CDR3 covers 17 residues. Looked up from germline, CDR1 is MDHEN and CDR2 is SYDVKM. V was shortened by 5 bases and J by 5 bases, with 25 bases between the two germline ends.

This chain connects TRBV6-1 to TRBJ2-6; the D gene is possibly TRBD1 (7 bases). CDR1 MNHNS and CDR2 SASEGT come from the germline V gene. The CDR3 runs 15 residues. Trimming took 11 bases from V and 0 from J, leaving 14 bases between them. CDR3 coding DNA: TGTGCCGGATCAGGGGGGTCCTCTGGGGCCAACGTCCTGACTTTC. Amino acids: CAGSGGSSGANVLTF.

This chain uses TRBV7-8 with TRBJ2-5, with 9 bases aligning to TRBD2. The CDR3 totals 17 residues. The germline CDR1 and CDR2 sequences are SGHVS and FQNEAQ. V was clipped by 1 base and J by 0 bases; unmatched bases: 6. The CDR3 DNA reads as TGTGCCAGCAGCTTAGGTGGACTAGCGAGCTACCAAGAGACCCAGTACTTC. This gives the protein CASSLGGLASYQETQYF.

The CDR3 spells CASSLSGLAGVHTGELFF. For the CDR3, the DNA is TGTGCCAGCAGTTTATCGGGACTAGCGGGAGTTCACACCGGGGAGCTGTTTTTT. V gene TRBV28 combines with J gene TRBJ2-2, with 14 bases lining up with TRBD2. Germline V CDR1 and CDR2: MDHEN, SYDVKM. J gave up 3 bases and V 1 base, and 4 bases lay outside the gene matches. This CDR3 is built from 18 residues.

The chain employs TRBV19 and TRBJ2-2, with D hard to call. The CDR3 contains 12 residues. V was shortened by 5 bases and J by 5 bases, with 6 bases between the two germline ends. Germline CDR1 and CDR2: LNHDA and SQIVND (reference sequence). In nucleotides, the CDR3 is TGTGCCAGTAGTCGGTCAACCGGGGAGCTGTTTTTT. As protein: CASSRSTGELFF.

The genes are TRBV6-5 and TRBJ1-1; the D is unclear. The germline gives CDR1 MNHEY, CDR2 SVGAGI. Trimming removed 2 bases from V and 1 base from J, with 8 bases in between. This CDR3 spans 14 amino acids. Here the CDR3 DNA reads TGTGCCAGCAGTTACACGAGGACGAACACTGAAGCTTTCTTT. Its translation is CASSYTRTNTEAFF.

The CDR3 region has the DNA TGCAGCGCCAAACAGGGAAACACTGAAGCTTTCTTT. Translated, it gives CSAKQGNTEAFF. The rearrangement joins TRBV29-1 to TRBJ1-1, with TRBD1 as a possible D gene (6 bases). Germline values: CDR1 SQVTM, CDR2 ANQGSEA. The germline V and J ends were trimmed by 7 bases and 2 bases, with 11 bases remaining between them. This CDR3 has 12 residues.

The chain joins TRBV4-1 to TRBJ2-7; 8 positions match TRBD2. The CDR3 extends over 14 amino acids. Germline CDR1 is MGHRA and CDR2 is YSYEKL. Unmatched junction bases numbered 8, after V lost 4 bases and J lost 6 bases. CDR3 loop: CASSRGSGSVEQYF. CDR3 in DNA: TGCGCCAGCAGCCGGGGGAGCGGGAGCGTCGAGCAGTACTTC.

The chain uses TRBV6-4 and TRBJ2-7; D possibly corresponds to TRBD1 (6 bases). The CDR3 has 14 amino acids. The ends were cut back, 4 bases at V and 6 bases at J, with 16 bases in the middle. Germline V gives CDR1 MRHNA, CDR2 SNTAGT. CDR3 nucleotide sequence: TGTGCCAGCAGTGGCGAAGGGGGAGCCCGCGAGCAGTACTTC. Translation: CASSGEGGAREQYF.

This chain joins TRBV6-6 and TRBJ1-2, with D perhaps matching TRBD1 (5 bases). The germline gives CDR1 MNHNY, CDR2 SVGAGI (reference sequence). CDR3 length: 15 residues. V was shortened by 5 bases and J by 0 bases, with 13 bases between the two germline ends. CDR3 loop: CASSTETVSNYGYTF. The DNA for the CDR3 is TGTGCCAGCAGTACGGAGACAGTTTCTAACTATGGCTACACCTTC.

The gene calls are TRBV5-6 and TRBJ1-1; no definite D call. CDR1 is SGHDT and CDR2 is YYEEEE in the germline V gene. This CDR3 is 15 amino acids long. The germline V and J ends were trimmed by 2 bases and 1 base, with 12 bases remaining between them. The CDR3 is CASSFYVAGNTEAFF. The DNA for the CDR3 is TGTGCCAGCAGCTTTTACGTCGCTGGGAACACTGAAGCTTTCTTT.

The chain links TRBV27 to TRBJ2-6; the D gene is possibly TRBD2 (5 bases). Trimming removed 6 bases from V and 0 bases from J, with 12 bases in between. Germline lookup yields CDR1 MNHEY and CDR2 SMNVEV (reference sequence). This CDR3 has 16 amino acids. The CDR3 loop reads CASRKAASSGANVLTF. For the CDR3, the DNA is TGTGCCAGCAGAAAAGCGGCGTCCTCTGGGGCCAACGTCCTGACTTTC.

This sequence joins TRBV9 and TRBJ1-1; maybe TRBD1 (6 bases). V dropped 3 bases and J dropped 4 bases, with 10 bases sitting between them. CDR3 length: 13 residues. CDR1 is SGDLS and CDR2 is YYNGEE in the germline V gene. Written as DNA, the CDR3 is TGTGCCAGCAGCGAGGGGGGAAGCACTGAAGCTTTCTTT. Translation gives CASSEGGSTEAFF. Complete variable domain (other parts from reference TRBV9 and TRBJ1-1): DSGVTQTPKHLITATGQRVTLRCSPRSGDLSVYWYQQSLDQGLQFLIQYYNGEERAKGNILERFSAQQFPDLHSELNLSSLELGDSALYFCASSEGGSTEAFFGQGTRLTVV.

Of note for this clone: The junction and the germline gene differ at one end; a read error may be behind it. The V call is TRBV6-5, the J call TRBJ2-5; 8 positions match TRBD1. This CDR3 is 14 amino acids long. Germline lookup yields CDR1 MNHEY and CDR2 SVGAGI. The DNA for the CDR3 is TGTGCCAGCAGATGGGACAGGACTCAAGAGTCCCAGTACTTC. Its protein is CASRWDRTQESQYF.

V and J are TRBV6-1 and TRBJ1-6, with a tentative D call TRBD1 (5 bases). The CDR3 covers 16 residues. Trimming removed 4 bases from V and 4 bases from J, with 14 bases in between. CDR1 is MNHNS and CDR2 is SASEGT in the germline V gene. The CDR3 sequence is CASSAQQGRYNSPLHF. The CDR3 DNA is TGTGCCAGCAGTGCTCAGCAGGGAAGATATAATTCACCCCTCCACTTT.

This chain joins TRBV30 and TRBJ1-3; no clear D. Germline CDR1 and CDR2: GTSNPN and SVGIG (reference sequence). Trimming shortened V by 0 bases and J by 4 bases, and 10 bases separated the two germline ends. The CDR3 has 14 amino acids. CDR3 amino acids: CAWSVGRSGNTIYF. DNA of the CDR3: TGTGCCTGGAGTGTCGGTCGGTCGGGAAACACCATATATTTT.

V gene TRBV4-1 combines with J gene TRBJ2-7; TRBD1 agrees at 8 bases. J was trimmed by 2 bases and V by 6 bases; bases with no gene match: 12. The CDR3 runs to 16 residues. CDR1 is MGHRA and CDR2 is YSYEKL in the germline V gene. In DNA, the CDR3 is TGCGCCAGCAGTAACCGGGACAGGTCCTCCACCTACGAGCAGTACTTC. It translates to CASSNRDRSSTYEQYF.

J is TRBJ1-2 and V is TRBV9; D gene uncertain. With 4 bases removed from V and 0 bases from J, the gap between germline ends came to 19 bases. Looked up from germline, CDR1 is SGDLS and CDR2 is YYNGEE. CDR3 length: 17 amino acids. The DNA for the CDR3 is TGTGCCAGCAGCCCCGGCCTAATTGTTAGATCTAACTATGGCTACACCTTC. Its protein product is CASSPGLIVRSNYGYTF.